This TCR beta chain is from a study of early T cells in non-severe SARS-CoV-2 infection. Study results and caveats: Database matching using VDJdb favored anti-spike CD8 responses, with private and CD4 specificities left missing.

CDR3 length: 13 amino acids. V was cut by 1 base and J by 3 bases, with 9 bases left in between. Germline V lookup: CDR1 DFQATT, CDR2 SNEGSKA (reference sequence). Note on this clonotype: Its matching antigen is unknown.

TCRdb redid the calling of the 5' RACE reads with MiXCR, one entry per CDR3 protein. The sample lists some 60,000 distinct CDR3 sequences, more than 9% occurring once. The sample was whole blood. The sequence was obtained from an adult who was a healthcare worker with PCR-confirmed SARS-CoV-2 infection or an uninfected control (not recorded which). The rearrangement uses TRBV20-1 and TRBJ1-1; unclear D gene. DNA for the CDR3: TGCAGTGCTAGAGGTGAGGGCGACACTGAAGCTTTCTTT. This translates into CSARGEGDTEAFF.